The clone carrying this T cell receptor (beta chain) was seen a few times. The antigen remains undetermined. This entry comes from a study of identical twins. Overall study findings and caveats: Whereas memory repertoires showed no such difference, abundant cord blood beta clonotypes carried fewer insertions. Twins showed weaker excess sharing in their beta out-of-frame sequences.

Template switching added a universal primer binding site, and final cDNA carried unique molecular identifiers. TCRdb called the 5' RACE reads again in MiXCR, with one record for every CDR3 protein. The table has 400,000 to 550,000 distinct CDR3 sequences, roughly an eighth seen once; the top ten hold approximately 1%. Losses at the gene ends were 9 bases for V and 5 bases for J; bases not matched to a gene: 7. This CDR3 region has 13 residues. CDR1 is LNHNV, CDR2 YYDKDF, per germline (reference sequence). These data are also associated with another study on yellow fever vaccine responses in identical twins.

This TCR was sampled from a woman younger than 30 in good health. The chain carries TRBV15 and TRBJ1-1; 9 bases match TRBD1. The source material was CD4+ T cells sorted from blood. The CDR3 here is CATAQGALTEAFF. The CDR3 coding sequence is TGTGCCACTGCACAGGGGGCGCTTACTGAAGCTTTCTTT. Using reference TRBV15 and TRBJ1-1 for the parts outside the CDR3, the full variable domain is DAMVIQNPRYQVTQFGKPVTLSCSQTLNHNVMYWYQQKSSQAPKLLFHYYDKDFNNEADTPDNFQSRRPNTSFCFLDIRSPGLGDTAMYLCATAQGALTEAFFGQGTRLTVV.